The 19 T cell receptor beta chains in this list originate from one sample, sequenced in a study of T cells after posttransplantation cyclophosphamide. Sequencing was performed with immunoSEQ multiplex PCR; in TCRdb, only in-frame clones are kept and a portion is missing. The table shows some 27,000 clones, with roughly 88% occurring only once. Sequencing was done on a sample of PBMCs. The receptors were sampled from a man aged 50-59 years.

CDR3 nucleotides: TGTGCCAGCAGTGACCCCCGGACAGCCGACAATGAGCAGTTCTTC. Its translation is CASSDPRTADNEQFF. The chain carries TRBV25-1 and TRBJ2-1; TRBD1 is a possible D gene (6 bases). With 3 bases removed from V and 5 bases from J, the gap between germline ends came to 14 bases. The CDR3 loop spans 15 amino acids. Germline V gene sequence: CDR1 MGHDK, CDR2 SYGVNS.

V and J are TRBV28 and TRBJ2-5; TRBD2 aligns across 8 bases. The J call is doubtful: the DNA matches TRBJ2-7 better. The CDR3 length is 14 residues. Germline-derived CDR1 and CDR2 are MDHEN and SYDVKM. The CDR3 is CASSLGGGTYEQYF. In DNA form, the CDR3 reads TGTGCCAGCAGTTTGGGCGGGGGGACGTACGAGCAGTACTTC.

This chain joins TRBV4-1 and TRBJ1-5; D is undetermined. Trimming took 1 base from V and 7 from J, leaving 14 bases between them. This CDR3 has 15 amino acids. Germline CDR1 and CDR2: MGHRA and YSYEKL. The DNA of the CDR3 is TGCGCCAGCAGCCAAGGGGGAGCCCCACTCCAGCCCCAGCATTTT. This sequence encodes CASSQGGAPLQPQHF.

The chain is built from TRBV2 and TRBJ1-1, with a tentative D call TRBD1 (5 bases). V was cut by 2 bases and J by 2 bases, with 6 bases left in between. Looked up from germline, CDR1 is SNHLY and CDR2 is FYNNEI. This CDR3 comprises 13 residues. CDR3 protein: CASSEQGNTEAFF. In nucleotides, the CDR3 is TGTGCCAGCAGTGAACAGGGAAACACTGAAGCTTTCTTT.

This CDR3 reads CASSRRLAGGPGETQYF. The CDR3 bases are TGCGCCAGCAGCCGAAGATTAGCGGGAGGACCTGGAGAGACCCAGTACTTC. This rearrangement joins TRBV4-1 to TRBJ2-5; TRBD2 aligns across 10 bases. CDR1 is MGHRA and CDR2 is YSYEKL in the germline V gene. The CDR3 is 17 residues long. V lost 4 bases and J lost 4; bases outside the gene matches: 12.

In its sample, this clone was seen once. The rearrangement joins TRBV5-1 to TRBJ2-5; D is perhaps TRBD2 (6 bases). With 4 bases removed from V and 11 bases from J, the gap between germline ends came to 24 bases. Germline V gene lookup returns CDR1 SGHRS and CDR2 YFSETQ. The CDR3 length is 15 residues. CDR3 DNA sequence: TGCGCCAGCAGCATGGGAGGAGAGTACTACGTGGAGCAGTACTTC. Encoded protein: CASSMGGEYYVEQYF.

The J gene is TRBJ2-1, the V gene TRBV12-5, with D uncertain. The V end lost 6 bases, the J end lost 7 bases, and 10 bases lay between the germline ends. This CDR3 has 12 residues. Looked up from germline, CDR1 is LGHNT and CDR2 is FRNRAP. In DNA, the CDR3 is TGTGCTAGTGGCCATTCCGGGAATGAGCAGTTCTTC. Its protein is CASGHSGNEQFF. Variable domain in full (rest from reference TRBV12-5 and TRBJ2-1): DARVTQTPRHKVTEMGQEVTMRCQPILGHNTVFWYRQTMMQGLELLAYFRNRAPLDDSGMPKDRFSAEMPDATLATLKIQPSEPRDSAVYFCASGHSGNEQFFGPGTRLTVL.

V is TRBV7-2 and J is TRBJ1-1; 10 nucleotides line up with TRBD1. The V gene end was trimmed by 3 bases and the J gene end by 5 bases; junction bases not matched to a gene: 15. Germline V gene data show CDR1 as SGHTA and CDR2 as FQGNSA. The length of the CDR3 is 18 residues. The CDR3 sequence: CASSFLPYADRGTTEAFF. CDR3 in DNA: TGTGCCAGCAGCTTTCTCCCCTATGCGGACAGGGGGACGACTGAAGCTTTCTTT.

The CDR3 reads CASSRPTSGVRRETQYF. Here the CDR3 DNA reads TGTGCCAGTAGCCGCCCCACTAGCGGCGTCCGGAGGGAGACCCAGTACTTC. The genes are TRBV19 and TRBJ2-5; 8 bases are a match to TRBD2. The germline CDR1 and CDR2 sequences are LNHDA and SQIVND (reference sequence). The V and J ends lost 6 bases and 5 bases, in that order; junction bases with no gene match: 17. CDR3 length equals 17 residues.

The chain couples TRBV9 to TRBJ1-1, with D uncertain. V was shortened by 0 bases and J by 5 bases, with 8 bases between the two germline ends. Germline loops: CDR1 SGDLS, CDR2 YYNGEE. The CDR3 is 13 residues long. CDR3 coding DNA: TGTGCCAGCAGCGTAGGAGGAAGAACTGAAGCTTTCTTT. Residues: CASSVGGRTEAFF.

The rearrangement joins TRBV11-3 to TRBJ1-1; a weak D match, TRBD1 (6 bases). V dropped 2 bases and J dropped 5 bases, with 24 bases sitting between them. The germline V gene has CDR1 SGHNT and CDR2 YENEEA. This CDR3 is 18 amino acids long. This chain's CDR3 is CASSLYGEAYREGTEAFF. CDR3 coding DNA: TGTGCCAGCAGCTTATACGGGGAAGCCTACAGGGAAGGAACTGAAGCTTTCTTT.

This clone was counted only a few times. This rearrangement joins TRBV28 to TRBJ2-1; TRBD1 is a possible D gene (6 bases). The CDR3 consists of 17 residues. Trimming removed 4 bases at V and 4 bases at J, with 20 bases between. The germline gives CDR1 MDHEN, CDR2 SYDVKM. The CDR3 DNA sequence: TGTGCCAGCAGTTCAATGACAGTGGGGGCATTATACAATGAGCAGTTCTTC. This encodes CASSSMTVGALYNEQFF.

This rearrangement joins TRBV7-9 to TRBJ2-3, with 7 bases fitting TRBD1. Germline V lookup: CDR1 SEHNR, CDR2 FQNEAQ (reference sequence). The CDR3 has 13 amino acids. With 4 bases clipped from V and 9 bases from J, the junction kept 7 bases outside the gene matches. The CDR3 spells CASSSVQGTTQYF. CDR3 in DNA: TGTGCCAGCAGCTCGGTACAGGGGACCACGCAGTATTTT.

The chain recombines TRBV7-9 with TRBJ2-7; 8 nucleotides match TRBD1. The germline gives CDR1 SEHNR, CDR2 FQNEAQ (reference sequence). The CDR3 sequence is 16 residues long. V trimming: 4 bases; J trimming: 2 bases; junction bases outside the gene matches: 10. The CDR3 loop reads CASSSVQGAGTYEQYF. As DNA, the CDR3 is TGTGCCAGCAGCTCGGTCCAGGGGGCGGGCACCTACGAGCAGTACTTC.

V and J are TRBV18 and TRBJ2-1, with 7 bases lining up with TRBD2. Per germline, CDR1 KGHSH and CDR2 LQKENI. V was pared by 7 bases and J by 1 base, with 7 bases of the junction left unmatched. The CDR3 contains 15 residues. CDR3 DNA sequence: TGTGCCAGCTTAAGAGGCGGGAGTTCCTACAATGAGCAGTTCTTC. Translating gives CASLRGGSSYNEQFF.

The J gene is TRBJ2-7, the V gene TRBV9; D perhaps matches TRBD1 (6 bases). Germline V CDR1 and CDR2: SGDLS, YYNGEE. Deletions cut 4 bases from V and 3 bases from J, with 11 bases between. The CDR3 is made up of 13 amino acids. CDR3 in DNA: TGTGCCAGCAGCTTGGACAGCTTCTACGAGCAGTACTTC. Protein product: CASSLDSFYEQYF.

The chain employs TRBV19 and TRBJ1-5, with 8 bases identical to TRBD1. V shed 0 bases, J shed 7 bases, and the junction held 11 bases outside the gene matches. The length of the CDR3 is 17 residues. Germline V gene sequence: CDR1 LNHDA, CDR2 SQIVND (reference sequence). DNA of the CDR3: TGTGCCAGTAGTATAGACTCCGCGCCAGGGGGCAGCCAGCCCCAGCATTTT. Translation gives CASSIDSAPGGSQPQHF.

The chain combines TRBV5-4 with TRBJ2-2; perhaps TRBD1 as D (5 bases). The CDR3 sequence is 14 residues long. Trimming removed 1 base at V and 6 bases at J, with 10 bases between. The germline CDR1 and CDR2 sequences are SGHNT and YYREEE (reference sequence). The CDR3 sequence is CASSLPQGSGELFF. DNA for the CDR3: TGTGCCAGCAGCTTGCCTCAGGGATCCGGGGAGCTGTTTTTT.

The V call is TRBV15, the J call TRBJ2-1; 9 bases fit TRBD2. The CDR3 has 18 residues. Germline CDR1 is LNHNV and CDR2 is YYDKDF (reference sequence). V shed 0 bases, J shed 4 bases, and the junction held 10 bases outside the gene matches. DNA for the CDR3: TGTGCCACCAGCAGAGATCGGACTAGCGAGTTCAAATACAATGAGCAGTTCTTC. Translation gives CATSRDRTSEFKYNEQFF.